This TCR beta chain appears in the sequencing data of a study of T cell responses to AZD1222 COVID-19 vaccine. The CDR3 covers 13 residues. Germline V gives CDR1 SGHDT, CDR2 YYEEEE. Trimming stripped 3 bases from V and 7 bases from J, with 13 bases between. Some clones are missing from TCRdb's copy, which holds only in-frame ones; the method was immunoSEQ multiplex PCR. The data contain about 140,000 clones, roughly 93% of them singletons. Specimen: peripheral blood, collected after recovery from COVID-19. The origin of this receptor is an adult who had recovered from COVID-19. V usage is TRBV5-6 and J usage is TRBJ1-2, with D possibly matching TRBD1 (6 bases). DNA of the CDR3: TGTGCCAGCAGCTATACAGGGATAGGTGGCTACACCTTC. Protein product: CASSYTGIGGYTF.